The TCR beta chain under discussion was sequenced for a study of T cell responses to AZD1222 COVID-19 vaccine. Study results and limitations: A rise in Spike-specific TCR breadth and depth followed two AZD1222 doses.

V shed 6 bases and J shed 3 bases, with 11 bases lying between them. The germline CDR1 and CDR2 sequences are MNHEY and SMNVEV (reference sequence). The CDR3 totals 13 residues. Turning to this clone: Its antigen is currently unknown.

TCRdb's table, derived via immunoSEQ multiplex PCR, lists solely in-frame clones and lacks some. The sample includes some 63,000 clones, 65% to 90% of them seen just once. V is TRBV27 and J is TRBJ1-1, with TRBD1 as a possible D gene (6 bases). The source was peripheral blood, collected on day 0 of AZD1222 vaccination. The clonotype comes from an adult in good health. The CDR3 nucleotides read TGTGCCAGCAGAGACAGGTACGACACTGAAGCTTTCTTT. Its translation: CASRDRYDTEAFF.